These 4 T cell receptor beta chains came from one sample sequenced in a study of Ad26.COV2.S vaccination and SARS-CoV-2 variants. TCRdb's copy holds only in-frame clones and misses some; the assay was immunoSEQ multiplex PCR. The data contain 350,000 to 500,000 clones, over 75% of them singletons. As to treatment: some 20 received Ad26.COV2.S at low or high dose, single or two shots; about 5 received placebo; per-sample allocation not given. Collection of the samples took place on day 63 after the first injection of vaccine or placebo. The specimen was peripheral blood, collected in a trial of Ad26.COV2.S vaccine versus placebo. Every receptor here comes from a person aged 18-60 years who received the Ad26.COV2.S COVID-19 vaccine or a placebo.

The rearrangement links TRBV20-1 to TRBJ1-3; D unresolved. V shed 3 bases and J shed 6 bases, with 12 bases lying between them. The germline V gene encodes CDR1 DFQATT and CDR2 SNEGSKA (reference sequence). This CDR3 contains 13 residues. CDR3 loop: CSASSRTENTIYF. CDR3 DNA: TGCAGTGCTAGTAGCAGGACGGAAAACACCATATATTTT.

The DNA for the CDR3 is TGCGCCAGCAGCTGGGGGGGACTAGCGGACAAAAACATTCAGTACTTC. It codes for CASSWGGLADKNIQYF. V and J are TRBV5-1 and TRBJ2-4; 11 bases fit TRBD2. From germline, CDR1 is SGHRS and CDR2 YFSETQ. With V trimmed by 3 bases and J by 3 bases, 5 bases remained unmatched. The CDR3 has 16 amino acids.

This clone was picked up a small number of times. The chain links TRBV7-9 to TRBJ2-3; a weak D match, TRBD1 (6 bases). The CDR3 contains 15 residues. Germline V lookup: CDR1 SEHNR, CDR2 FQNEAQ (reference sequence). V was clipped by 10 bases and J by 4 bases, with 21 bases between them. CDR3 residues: CATTDRDNPADTQYF. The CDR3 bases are TGTGCCACCACCGACCGGGACAACCCGGCAGATACGCAGTATTTT.

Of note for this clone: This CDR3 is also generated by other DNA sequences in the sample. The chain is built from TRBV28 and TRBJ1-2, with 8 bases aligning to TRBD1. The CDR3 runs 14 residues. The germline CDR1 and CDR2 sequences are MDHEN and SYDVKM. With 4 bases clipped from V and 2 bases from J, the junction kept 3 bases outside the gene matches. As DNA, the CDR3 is TGTGCCAGCAGTTCCGGACAGGGAAACTATGGCTACACCTTC. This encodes CASSSGQGNYGYTF.